Presented here are 10 T cell receptor beta chains from one specimen sequenced in a study of hypomethylating agent response in myelodysplastic syndrome. Profiling relied on immunoSEQ multiplex PCR, and the TCRdb table lists in-frame clones only, not all of them. The table lists over 3,000 clones, 82% of them singletons. The input for sequencing was bone marrow, taken before or after starting hypomethylating agent treatment for myelodysplastic syndrome (not recorded which). The receptor set was obtained from a human donor with myelodysplastic syndrome.

In its sample, this clone was seen a few times. V gene TRBV2 combines with J gene TRBJ2-7, with D perhaps TRBD1 (5 bases). Per the germline V gene, CDR1 is SNHLY and CDR2 is FYNNEI. V shed 5 bases and J shed 0 bases, with 17 bases lying between them. The length of the CDR3 is 16 residues. CDR3 protein: CASSFSRDPDSYEQYF. CDR3 DNA: TGTGCCAGCAGTTTTAGCAGGGATCCGGACTCCTACGAGCAGTACTTC.

The chain couples TRBV6-5 to TRBJ1-5; the D is unclear. The germline V gene has CDR1 MNHEY and CDR2 SVGAGI. The CDR3 runs to 15 residues. The V gene lost 2 bases and the J gene lost 1 base, with 9 bases spanning the gap. CDR3 coding DNA: TGTGCCAGCAGTTACAAGGGAGGGAGCAATCAGCCCCAGCATTTT. It is translated as CASSYKGGSNQPQHF.

V usage is TRBV11-1 and J usage is TRBJ1-2; D call uncertain. The CDR3 spans 15 residues. With 5 bases removed from V and 4 bases from J, the gap between germline ends came to 17 bases. Germline V gives CDR1 SGHAT, CDR2 FQDESV (reference sequence). Here the CDR3 reads CASSAGPFESYGYTF. DNA of the CDR3: TGTGCCAGCAGCGCTGGACCCTTCGAGAGCTATGGCTACACCTTC.

The J gene is TRBJ2-1, the V gene TRBV28, with D perhaps assigned TRBD1 or TRBD2 (5 bases each). Germline values: CDR1 MDHEN, CDR2 SYDVKM. This CDR3 has 13 amino acids. With 7 bases removed from V and 10 bases from J, the gap between germline ends came to 17 bases. The CDR3 is CASTGAGRDEQFF. The CDR3 nucleotides are TGTGCCAGCACGGGCGCGGGCCGGGACGAGCAGTTCTTC.

V and J are TRBV5-1 and TRBJ1-1; D ambiguous. CDR1 and CDR2 (germline): SGHRS, YFSETQ. V shed 8 bases and J shed 3 bases, with 8 bases lying between them. The CDR3 consists of 11 residues. The CDR3 loop is CASRLDTEAFF. CDR3 nucleotide sequence: TGCGCCAGTCGTTTAGACACTGAAGCTTTCTTT.

The chain is built from TRBV19 and TRBJ2-1, with 9 bases identical to TRBD2. The CDR3 sequence is 15 residues long. The J segment lost 0 bases and the V segment lost 7 bases, leaving 4 bases of the junction unmatched. Germline CDR1 LNHDA, CDR2 SQIVND (reference sequence). CDR3 in DNA: TGTGCCAGTACGACTAGCGGTACCTCCTACAATGAGCAGTTCTTC. It translates to CASTTSGTSYNEQFF.

The J gene is TRBJ2-3, the V gene TRBV28; tentatively, D is TRBD2 (5 bases). Germline-derived CDR1 and CDR2 are MDHEN and SYDVKM. The germline V and J ends were trimmed by 2 bases and 2 bases, with 14 bases remaining between them. This CDR3 has 16 residues. In DNA form, the CDR3 reads TGTGCCAGCAGTTTAAGGAGAAGACTAACCACAGATACGCAGTATTTT. Its translation: CASSLRRRLTTDTQYF.

The J gene is TRBJ2-7, the V gene TRBV30; TRBD2 aligns across 8 bases. The CDR3 is 14 amino acids. After removal of 2 bases from V and 6 bases from J, the junction contained 9 bases not matched to a gene. Germline-derived CDR1 and CDR2 are GTSNPN and SVGIG (reference sequence). The CDR3 DNA reads as TGTGCCTGGAGTCGGGGGGGAGAAGGGGCCGAGCAGTACTTC. Encoded protein: CAWSRGGEGAEQYF.

CDR3: CASSPGTVYGYTF. CDR3 nucleotide sequence: TGTGCCAGCTCACCAGGGACGGTCTATGGCTACACCTTC. The chain uses TRBV18 and TRBJ1-2, with D possibly TRBD1 on 5 matching bases. V lost 2 bases and J lost 4, with 8 bases in between. Germline values: CDR1 KGHSH, CDR2 LQKENI. The CDR3 runs 13 residues.

The V call is TRBV6-5, the J call TRBJ2-1, with TRBD2 as a possible D gene (6 bases). CDR1 is MNHEY, CDR2 SVGAGI, per germline. V was shortened by 5 bases and J by 5 bases, with 10 bases between the two germline ends. The length of the CDR3 is 13 residues. The chain's CDR3 is CASSRDFDNEQFF. CDR3 sequence (DNA): TGTGCCAGCAGTAGGGACTTCGACAATGAGCAGTTCTTC.